The source of this TCR beta chain is a study of response to subunit inactivated influenza vaccine. Findings of the study overall: Researchers suggested that each seasonal influenza vaccination recruits few new T cells.

TCRdb re-called the RT-PCR reads with MiXCR, one entry per CDR3 protein. The sample holds hundreds of thousands of distinct CDR3 sequences, under 20% seen once. Comment on this clonotype: Its antigen is currently unknown.

The CDR3 consists of 13 residues. Trimming removed 6 bases from V and 6 bases from J, with 15 bases in between. This receptor was taken from a man in his forties or fifties who received an inactivated influenza vaccine. The genes are TRBV12-3 or TRBV12-4 and TRBJ2-7, with D hard to call. Sequencing used PBMCs from blood, obtained more than 4 days after vaccination. This CDR3 reads CASRNRAISEQYF. The CDR3 nucleotides read TGTGCCAGCAGGAACCGGGCAATCTCCGAGCAGTACTTC.